This T cell receptor (beta chain) appears in the sequencing data of a study of pediatric ulcerative colitis. At colonoscopy, a blood sample was also collected. Points on this clone: Its matching antigen is unknown.

Germline trimming cut 3 bases from V and 2 bases from J; bases unmatched to any gene: 5. The CDR3 is 15 residues long. Germline values: CDR1 LNHDA, CDR2 SQIVND (reference sequence). Overall study findings and caveats: Blood-rectal clonal overlap within each person was significantly higher in ulcerative colitis patients than controls. Acute severe colitis showed lower rectal diversity from clonal expansions.

The assay was run at survey level. Measured with immunoSEQ multiplex PCR; TCRdb has only the in-frame clones, and not every one. The repertoire has tens of thousands of clones, 80% to 90% of them found once; the top ten carry roughly 3%. The J gene is TRBJ2-7, the V gene TRBV19; 9 bases line up with TRBD2. This clonotype was sampled from a boy younger than 18 with severe ulcerative colitis. Sequenced material: blood. The CDR3 DNA reads TGTGCCAGTAGTATGGTGACTAGCGGAGCCTACGAGCAGTACTTC. This sequence encodes CASSMVTSGAYEQYF. Based on the CDR3 plus reference TRBV19 and TRBJ2-7, the full variable domain is DGGITQSPKYLFRKEGQNVTLSCEQNLNHDAMYWYRQDPGQGLRLIYYSQIVNDFQKGDIAEGYSVSREKKESFPLTVTSAQKNPTAFYLCASSMVTSGAYEQYFGPGTRLTVT.